This T cell receptor beta chain stems from a study of T cell responses to AZD1222 COVID-19 vaccine. In germline, CDR1 is SGHDN, CDR2 FVKESK. The CDR3 consists of 14 residues. V was trimmed by 4 bases and J by 0 bases, leaving 9 bases between them. The data were produced by immunoSEQ multiplex PCR, yet TCRdb's version contains in-frame clones alone and is incomplete. Of 150,000 to 200,000 clones in the sample, roughly 94% were seen once. This specimen consisted of peripheral blood, obtained 28 days after the second AZD1222 dose. The TCR sequence derives from an adult who received the AZD1222 COVID-19 vaccine. The rearrangement joins TRBV14 to TRBJ1-1; tentatively, D is TRBD1 (6 bases). CDR3 sequence (DNA): TGTGCCAGCAGCCTAGGACAGCTGAACACTGAAGCTTTCTTT. This encodes CASSLGQLNTEAFF.